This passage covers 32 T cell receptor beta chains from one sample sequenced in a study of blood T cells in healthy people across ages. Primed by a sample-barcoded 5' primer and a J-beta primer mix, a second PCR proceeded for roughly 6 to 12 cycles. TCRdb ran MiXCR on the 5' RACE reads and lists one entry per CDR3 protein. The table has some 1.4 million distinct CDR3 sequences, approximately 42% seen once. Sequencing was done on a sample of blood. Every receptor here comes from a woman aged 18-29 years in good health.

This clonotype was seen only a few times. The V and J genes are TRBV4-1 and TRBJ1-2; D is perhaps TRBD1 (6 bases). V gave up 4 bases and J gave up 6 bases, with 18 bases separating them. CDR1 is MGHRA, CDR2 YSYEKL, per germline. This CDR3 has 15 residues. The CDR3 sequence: CASSPPAGARDGYTF. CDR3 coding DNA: TGCGCCAGCAGCCCCCCGGCAGGGGCGCGAGATGGCTACACCTTC.

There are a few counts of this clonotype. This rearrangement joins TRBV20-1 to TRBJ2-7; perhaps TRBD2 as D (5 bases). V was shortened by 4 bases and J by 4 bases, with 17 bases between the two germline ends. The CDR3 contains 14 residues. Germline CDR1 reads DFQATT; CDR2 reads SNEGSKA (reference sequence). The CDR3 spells CSATPGGQAYEQYF. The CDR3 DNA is TGCAGTGCTACCCCCGGCGGGCAGGCTTACGAGCAGTACTTC.

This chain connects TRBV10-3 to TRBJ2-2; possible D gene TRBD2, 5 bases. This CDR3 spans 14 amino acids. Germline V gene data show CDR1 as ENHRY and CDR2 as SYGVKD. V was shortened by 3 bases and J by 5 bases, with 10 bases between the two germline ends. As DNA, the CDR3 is TGTGCCATCAGTGACGGCCCGGGAACCGGGGAGCTGTTTTTT. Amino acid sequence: CAISDGPGTGELFF.

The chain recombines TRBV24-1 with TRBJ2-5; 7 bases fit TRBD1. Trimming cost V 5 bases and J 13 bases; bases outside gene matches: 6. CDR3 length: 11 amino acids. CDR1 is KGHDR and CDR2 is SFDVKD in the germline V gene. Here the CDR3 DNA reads TGTGCCACCAGTGTATCCCGGGACAGGTACTTC. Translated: CATSVSRDRYF.

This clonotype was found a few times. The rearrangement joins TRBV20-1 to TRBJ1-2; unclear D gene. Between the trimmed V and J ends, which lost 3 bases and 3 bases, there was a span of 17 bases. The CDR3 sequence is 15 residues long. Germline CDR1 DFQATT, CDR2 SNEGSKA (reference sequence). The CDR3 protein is CSASKREVWDYGYTF. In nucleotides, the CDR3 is TGCAGTGCTAGCAAAAGGGAGGTCTGGGACTATGGCTACACCTTC.

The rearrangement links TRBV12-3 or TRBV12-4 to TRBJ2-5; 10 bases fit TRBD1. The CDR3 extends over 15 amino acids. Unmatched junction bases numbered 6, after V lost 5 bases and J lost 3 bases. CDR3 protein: CASSARDRGEETQYF. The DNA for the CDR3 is TGTGCCAGCAGTGCACGGGACAGGGGCGAAGAGACCCAGTACTTC.

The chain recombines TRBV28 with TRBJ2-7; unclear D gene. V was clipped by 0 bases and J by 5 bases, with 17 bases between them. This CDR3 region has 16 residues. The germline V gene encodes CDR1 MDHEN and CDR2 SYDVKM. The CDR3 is CASSLWSAQGKDEQYF. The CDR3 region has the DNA TGTGCCAGCAGTTTATGGAGTGCACAAGGGAAAGACGAGCAGTACTTC.

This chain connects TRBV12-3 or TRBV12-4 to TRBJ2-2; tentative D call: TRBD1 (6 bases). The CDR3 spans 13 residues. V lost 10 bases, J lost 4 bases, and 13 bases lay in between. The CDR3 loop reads CATSGTTTGELFF. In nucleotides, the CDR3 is TGTGCCACATCCGGGACAACCACCGGGGAGCTGTTTTTT.

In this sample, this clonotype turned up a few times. CDR3 DNA: TGTGCCAGCAGCCTAAGACAGGGGAGGAGCACCGGGGAGCTGTTTTTT. This codes for CASSLRQGRSTGELFF. This sequence joins TRBV7-9 and TRBJ2-2; 8 positions match TRBD1. Germline values: CDR1 SEHNR, CDR2 FQNEAQ (reference sequence). V was pared by 5 bases and J by 4 bases, with 9 bases of the junction left unmatched. The CDR3 has 16 residues. The full variable domain, with the rest looked up from reference TRBV7-9 and TRBJ2-2, is DTGVSQNPRHKITKRGQNVTFRCDPISEHNRLYWYRQTLGQGPEFLTYFQNEAQLEKSRLLSDRFSAERPKGSFSTLEIQRTEQGDSAMYLCASSLRQGRSTGELFFGEGSRLTVL.

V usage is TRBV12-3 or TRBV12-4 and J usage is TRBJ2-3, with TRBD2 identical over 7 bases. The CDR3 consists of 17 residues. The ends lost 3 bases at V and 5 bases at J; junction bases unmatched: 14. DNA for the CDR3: TGTGCCAGCAGTTTTTTGGCGGGAGAGGTGATTGTAGATACGCAGTATTTT. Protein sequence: CASSFLAGEVIVDTQYF.

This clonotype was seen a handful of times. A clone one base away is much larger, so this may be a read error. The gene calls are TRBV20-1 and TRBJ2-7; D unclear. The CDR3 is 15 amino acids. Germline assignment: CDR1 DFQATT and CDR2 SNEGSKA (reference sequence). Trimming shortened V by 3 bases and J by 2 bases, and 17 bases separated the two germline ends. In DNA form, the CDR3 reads TGCAGTGCTAGCGACCCCCGTGACGGACCCTACGAGCAGTACTTC. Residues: CSASDPRDGPYEQYF.

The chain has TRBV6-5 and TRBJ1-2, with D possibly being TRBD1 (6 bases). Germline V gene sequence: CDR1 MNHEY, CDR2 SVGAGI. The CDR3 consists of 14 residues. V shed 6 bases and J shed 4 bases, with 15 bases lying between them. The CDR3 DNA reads TGTGCCAGCAGGCGCAACAGGGCATCCTATGGCTACACCTTC. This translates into CASRRNRASYGYTF.

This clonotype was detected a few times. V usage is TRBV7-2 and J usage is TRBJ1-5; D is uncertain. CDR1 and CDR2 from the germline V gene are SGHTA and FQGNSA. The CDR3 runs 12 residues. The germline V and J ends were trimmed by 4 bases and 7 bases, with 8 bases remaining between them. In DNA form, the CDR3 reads TGTGCCAGCAGCTACCCTCGCCAGCCCCAGCATTTT. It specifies CASSYPRQPQHF.

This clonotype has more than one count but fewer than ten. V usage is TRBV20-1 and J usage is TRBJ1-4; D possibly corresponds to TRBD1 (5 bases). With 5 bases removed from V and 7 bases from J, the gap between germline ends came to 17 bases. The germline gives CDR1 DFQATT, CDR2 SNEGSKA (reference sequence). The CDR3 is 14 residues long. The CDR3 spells CSAAQTDSVEKLFF. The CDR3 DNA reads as TGCAGTGCTGCCCAAACCGACAGCGTTGAAAAACTGTTTTTT.

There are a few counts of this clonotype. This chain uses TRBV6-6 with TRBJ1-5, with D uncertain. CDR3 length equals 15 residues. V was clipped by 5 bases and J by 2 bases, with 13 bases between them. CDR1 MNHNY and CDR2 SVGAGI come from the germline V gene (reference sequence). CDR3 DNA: TGTGCCAGCAGTCCGAGATCCGGTGGCAATCAGCCCCAGCATTTT. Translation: CASSPRSGGNQPQHF.

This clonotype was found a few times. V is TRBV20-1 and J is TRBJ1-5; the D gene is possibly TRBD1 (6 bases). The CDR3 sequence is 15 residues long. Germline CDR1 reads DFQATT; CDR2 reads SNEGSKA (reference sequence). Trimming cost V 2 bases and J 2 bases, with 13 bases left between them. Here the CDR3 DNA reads TGCAGTGCTAGATCCGGGGGCGTCGGCAATCAGCCCCAGCATTTT. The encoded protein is CSARSGGVGNQPQHF.

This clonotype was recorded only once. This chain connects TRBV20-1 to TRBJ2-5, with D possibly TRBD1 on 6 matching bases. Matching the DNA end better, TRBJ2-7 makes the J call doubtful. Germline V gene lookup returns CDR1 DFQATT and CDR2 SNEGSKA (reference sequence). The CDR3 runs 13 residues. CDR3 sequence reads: CSAQRVGTNEQYF. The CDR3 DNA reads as TGCAGTGCGCAACGAGTCGGGACAAACGAGCAGTACTTC.

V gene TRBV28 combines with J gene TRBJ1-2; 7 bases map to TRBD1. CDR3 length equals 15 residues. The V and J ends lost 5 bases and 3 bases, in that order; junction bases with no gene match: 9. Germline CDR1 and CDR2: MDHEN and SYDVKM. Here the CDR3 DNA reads TGTGCCAGCAGTCCGCCGACAGGGTCCTACTATGGCTACACCTTC. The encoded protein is CASSPPTGSYYGYTF.

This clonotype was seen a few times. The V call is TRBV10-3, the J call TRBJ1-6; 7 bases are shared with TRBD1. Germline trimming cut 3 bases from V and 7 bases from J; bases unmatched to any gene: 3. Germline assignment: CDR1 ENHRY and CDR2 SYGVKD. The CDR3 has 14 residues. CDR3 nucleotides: TGTGCCATCAGTGACCGGGGACAGAATTCACCCCTCCACTTT. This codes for CAISDRGQNSPLHF.

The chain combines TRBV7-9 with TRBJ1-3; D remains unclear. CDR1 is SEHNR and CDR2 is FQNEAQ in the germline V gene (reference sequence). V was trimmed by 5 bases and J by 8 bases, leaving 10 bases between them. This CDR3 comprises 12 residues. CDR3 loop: CASSQVADTIYF. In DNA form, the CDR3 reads TGTGCCAGCAGCCAGGTAGCCGACACCATATATTTT.

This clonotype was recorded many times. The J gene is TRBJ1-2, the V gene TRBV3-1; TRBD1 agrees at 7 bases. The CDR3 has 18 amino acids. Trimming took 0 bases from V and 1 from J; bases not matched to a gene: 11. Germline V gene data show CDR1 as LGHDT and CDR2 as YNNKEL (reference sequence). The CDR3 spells CASSQDLATRGNNYGYTF. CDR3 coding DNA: TGTGCCAGCAGCCAAGATCTCGCCACCAGGGGGAATAACTATGGCTACACCTTC.

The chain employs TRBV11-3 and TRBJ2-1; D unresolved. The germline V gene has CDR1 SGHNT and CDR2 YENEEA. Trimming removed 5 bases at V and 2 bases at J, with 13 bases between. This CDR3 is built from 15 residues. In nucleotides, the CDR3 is TGTGCCAGCAGCCCCTCTTCTGAGCCCTACAATGAGCAGTTCTTC. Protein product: CASSPSSEPYNEQFF.

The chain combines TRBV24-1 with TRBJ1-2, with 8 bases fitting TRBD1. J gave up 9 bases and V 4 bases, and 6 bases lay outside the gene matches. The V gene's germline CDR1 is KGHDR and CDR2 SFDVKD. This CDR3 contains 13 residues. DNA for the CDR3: TGTGCCACCAGTGAGAGGACAGGGACTAGCTACACCTTC. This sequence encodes CATSERTGTSYTF.

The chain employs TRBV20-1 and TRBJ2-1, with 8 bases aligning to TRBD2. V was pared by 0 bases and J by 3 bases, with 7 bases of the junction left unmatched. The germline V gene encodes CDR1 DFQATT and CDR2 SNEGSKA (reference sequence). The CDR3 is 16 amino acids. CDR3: CSARDNSGTSYNEQFF. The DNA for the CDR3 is TGCAGTGCTAGAGATAACTCCGGGACTAGCTACAATGAGCAGTTCTTC.

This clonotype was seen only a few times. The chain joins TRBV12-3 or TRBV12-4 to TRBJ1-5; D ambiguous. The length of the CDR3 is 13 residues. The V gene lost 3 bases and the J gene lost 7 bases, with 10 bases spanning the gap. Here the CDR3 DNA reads TGTGCCAGCAGTTTTCGCAGAGCCCAGCCCCAGCATTTT. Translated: CASSFRRAQPQHF.

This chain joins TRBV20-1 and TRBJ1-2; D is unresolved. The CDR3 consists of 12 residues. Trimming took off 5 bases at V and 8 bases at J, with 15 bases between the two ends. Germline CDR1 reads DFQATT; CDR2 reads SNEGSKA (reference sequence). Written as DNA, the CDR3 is TGCAGTGCTCCCTTTAAGGAAGGAGGCTACACCTTC. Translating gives CSAPFKEGGYTF.

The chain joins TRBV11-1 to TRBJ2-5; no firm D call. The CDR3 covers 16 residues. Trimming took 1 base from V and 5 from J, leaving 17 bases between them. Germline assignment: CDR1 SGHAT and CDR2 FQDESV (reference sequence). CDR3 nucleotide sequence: TGTGCCAGCAGCTTAGAGCGATCCGGGTTTGTCGAGACCCAGTACTTC. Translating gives CASSLERSGFVETQYF.

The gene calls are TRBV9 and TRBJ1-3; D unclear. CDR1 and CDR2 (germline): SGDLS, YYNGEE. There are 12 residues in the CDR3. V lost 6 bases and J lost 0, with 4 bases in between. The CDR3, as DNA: TGTGCCAGCAAAGGCTCTGGAAACACCATATATTTT. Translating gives CASKGSGNTIYF.

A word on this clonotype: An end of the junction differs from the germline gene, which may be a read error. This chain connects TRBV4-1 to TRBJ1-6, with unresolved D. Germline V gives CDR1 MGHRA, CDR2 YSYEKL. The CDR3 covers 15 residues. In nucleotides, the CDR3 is TGCGTCAGCAGCCAAGAACGGGTCGGTAATTCACCCCTCCACTTT. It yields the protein CVSSQERVGNSPLHF.

CDR3 loop: CASSPLGSLTNEKLFF. The CDR3 DNA follows: TGTGCCAGCAGCCCCTTGGGGTCTTTGACTAATGAAAAACTGTTTTTT. The gene calls are TRBV3-1 and TRBJ1-4, with D unclear. Germline CDR1 reads LGHDT; CDR2 reads YNNKEL (reference sequence). The CDR3 covers 16 residues. V shed 4 bases and J shed 2 bases, with 14 bases lying between them. The variable domain in full, with the rest retrieved from reference TRBV3-1 and TRBJ1-4, is DTAVSQTPKYLVTQMGNDKSIKCEQNLGHDTMYWYKQDSKKFLKIMFSYNNKELIINETVPNRFSPKSPDKAHLNLHINSLELGDSAVYFCASSPLGSLTNEKLFFGSGTQLSVL.

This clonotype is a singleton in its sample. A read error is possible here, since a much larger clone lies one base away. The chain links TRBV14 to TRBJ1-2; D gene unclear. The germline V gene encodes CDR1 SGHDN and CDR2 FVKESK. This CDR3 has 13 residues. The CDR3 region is CAGSPGPSYGYTF. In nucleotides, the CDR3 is TGTGCCGGCAGCCCCGGACCCTCCTATGGCTACACCTTC.

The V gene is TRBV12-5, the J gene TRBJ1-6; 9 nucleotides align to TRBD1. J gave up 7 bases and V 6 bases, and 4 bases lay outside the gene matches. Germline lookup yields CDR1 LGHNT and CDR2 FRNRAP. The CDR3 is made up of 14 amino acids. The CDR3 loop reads CASGITGGNSPLHF. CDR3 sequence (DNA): TGTGCTAGTGGCATAACAGGGGGCAATTCACCCCTCCACTTT.